The rows below give T cell receptor beta chains drawn from one sample of a study of blood T cell repertoires in COVID-19. Generated by immunoSEQ multiplex PCR, the TCRdb table keeps only in-frame clones and is missing some. This sample has approximately 290,000 clones, with around nine tenths found just once. Sequencing was performed on peripheral blood. These receptors all come from a young man with acute or convalescent COVID-19. Each CDR3 is given with its conserved first and last residue. For some rows the clone size is stated as once, few or many, or as a class when expanded; others skip it.

J,V,size,CDR3
TRBJ2-1,TRBV19,NA,CASSSGAGGYNEQFF
TRBJ2-1,TRBV27,NA,CASSPPTSGSMYNEQFF
TRBJ2-3,TRBV7-9,NA,CALAGSTDTQYF
TRBJ1-4,TRBV7-2,NA,CASSLAMAQPTRGEKLFF
TRBJ1-2,TRBV28,NA,CASSSARVGYTF
TRBJ2-5,TRBV3-1/TRBV3-2,NA,CASSQVRGSGARQETQYF
TRBJ2-1,TRBV7-2,NA,CASSFGGMVNEQFF
TRBJ1-5,TRBV6-5,NA,CASTKQGGNQPQHF
TRBJ1-2,TRBV23-1,NA,CASSRPGWCQDRHGYTF
TRBJ1-2,TRBV5-1,once,CASSLAEGLPYGYTF
TRBJ2-3,TRBV6-4,NA,CASRVTSGTADTQYF
TRBJ2-1,TRBV28,NA,CASSSRKGNEQFF
TRBJ1-4,TRBV7-8,NA,CASSLLHSGEKLFF
TRBJ2-1,TRBV5-1,NA,CASSLALRYEQFF
TRBJ1-6,TRBV28,NA,CASNPGGAYNSPLHF
TRBJ2-7,TRBV12-5,NA,CASGLVQTGAGYEQYF
TRBJ1-3,TRBV28,NA,CASSRYTGNTIYF
TRBJ1-2,TRBV5-1,NA,CASSLTGGQANYGYTF
TRBJ1-5,TRBV11-2,NA,CASSFTGGNQPQHF
TRBJ2-5,TRBV7-3,NA,CASSASGIQETQYF
TRBJ1-2,TRBV6-5,NA,CASSPGQGTYGYTF
TRBJ2-2,TRBV7-9,NA,CASTPTNTGELFF
TRBJ2-1,TRBV2,NA,CASSETPGGQFF
TRBJ2-2,TRBV19,NA,CASSKLAGANTGELFF
TRBJ2-1,TRBV24-1,NA,CATSVFSNEQFF
TRBJ1-1,TRBV28,NA,CASSLSSPEEAFF
TRBJ1-6,TRBV2,NA,CASSGSWDSNNSPLHF
TRBJ1-5,TRBV12-5,NA,CASGLPSLTGKGDNQPQHF
TRBJ1-2,TRBV18,NA,CASRLDVFYGYTF
TRBJ2-7,TRBV2,NA,CASSTYYEQYF
TRBJ1-1,TRBV3-1/TRBV3-2,NA,CASSPGQGWNTEAFF
TRBJ2-1,TRBV7-2,NA,CASSLNGGRASEEQFF
TRBJ2-7,TRBV9,NA,CASSGSVVSYEQYF
TRBJ2-1,TRBV6-5,NA,CASSYSWSFNNEQFF
TRBJ2-7,TRBV20-1,NA,CSASRTSAPYEQYF
TRBJ2-1,TRBV28,NA,CASSLTGYEGRNEQFF
TRBJ1-1,TRBV29-1,NA,CSVQLQGPNTEAFF
TRBJ2-7,TRBV3-1/TRBV3-2,once,CASSSALYSGHEQYF
TRBJ1-5,TRBV5-1,NA,CASRAYSNQPQHF
TRBJ1-1,TRBV6-1,NA,CASSEGGIEAFF
TRBJ1-5,TRBV11-2,NA,CASSPRTNSNQPQHF
TRBJ2-7,TRBV27,NA,CASSGTPEQYF
TRBJ1-4,TRBV18,NA,CASSPLENEKLFF
TRBJ1-2,TRBV27,NA,CASSTTGTGLPSNGYTF
TRBJ2-5,TRBV11-2,NA,CASSSGGGSPGETQYF
TRBJ2-7,TRBV18,NA,CASSQNSGGEQYF
TRBJ1-5,TRBV2,NA,CASRATGVPNQPQHF
TRBJ2-7,TRBV18,NA,CASSLLSYEQYF